This TCR beta chain was profiled in a study of blood T cell repertoires in COVID-19. Assay: immunoSEQ multiplex PCR; the TCRdb copy retains only in-frame clones and omits some. The sample holds 170,000 or so clones, approximately 80% seen once. CDR3 length: 13 amino acids. Germline CDR1 reads SGHTA; CDR2 reads FQGNSA. V was trimmed by 5 bases and J by 6 bases, leaving 13 bases between them. This chain joins TRBV7-2 and TRBJ2-5; maybe TRBD2 (5 bases). Sequenced input: peripheral blood. The TCR comes from a woman in her thirties or forties with COVID-19, enrolled during active disease. The chain's CDR3 is CASSPNTGKTQYF. In DNA, the CDR3 is TGTGCCAGCAGCCCTAATACGGGGAAGACCCAGTACTTC.